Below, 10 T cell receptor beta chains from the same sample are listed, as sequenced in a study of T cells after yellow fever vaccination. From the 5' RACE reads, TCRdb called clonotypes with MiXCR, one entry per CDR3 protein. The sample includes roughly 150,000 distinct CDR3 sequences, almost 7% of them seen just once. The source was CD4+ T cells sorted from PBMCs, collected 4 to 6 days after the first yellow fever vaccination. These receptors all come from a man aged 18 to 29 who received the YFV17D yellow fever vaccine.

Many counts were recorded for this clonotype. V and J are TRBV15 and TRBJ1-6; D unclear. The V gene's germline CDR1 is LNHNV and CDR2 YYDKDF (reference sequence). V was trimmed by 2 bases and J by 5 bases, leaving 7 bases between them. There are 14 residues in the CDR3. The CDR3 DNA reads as TGTGCCACCAGCAGAACACTGAATAATTCACCCCTCCACTTT. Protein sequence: CATSRTLNNSPLHF.

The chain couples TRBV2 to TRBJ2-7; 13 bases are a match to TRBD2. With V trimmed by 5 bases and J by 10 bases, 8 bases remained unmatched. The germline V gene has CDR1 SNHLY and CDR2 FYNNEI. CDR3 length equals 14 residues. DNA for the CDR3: TGTGCCAGCAGTCAGGGACTAGCGGGGATGCCACAGTACTTC. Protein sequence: CASSQGLAGMPQYF.

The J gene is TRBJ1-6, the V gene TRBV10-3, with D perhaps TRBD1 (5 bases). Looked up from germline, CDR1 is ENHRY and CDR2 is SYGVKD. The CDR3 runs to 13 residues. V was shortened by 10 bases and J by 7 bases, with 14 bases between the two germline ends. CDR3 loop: CATLWGVNSPLHF. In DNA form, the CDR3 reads TGTGCCACCCTCTGGGGGGTAAATTCACCCCTCCACTTT.

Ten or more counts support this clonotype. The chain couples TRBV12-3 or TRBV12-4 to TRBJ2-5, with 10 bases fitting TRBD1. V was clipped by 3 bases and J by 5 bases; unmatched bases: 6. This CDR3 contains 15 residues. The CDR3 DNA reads TGTGCCAGCAGTTTGCTGACAGGGGGCTATGAGACCCAGTACTTC. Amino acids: CASSLLTGGYETQYF.

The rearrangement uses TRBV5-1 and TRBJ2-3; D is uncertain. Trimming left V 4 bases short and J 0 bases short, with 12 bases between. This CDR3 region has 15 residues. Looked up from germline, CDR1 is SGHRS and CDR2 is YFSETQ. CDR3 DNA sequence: TGCGCCAGCAGCCGTTGGACGGCAAGCACAGATACGCAGTATTTT. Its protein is CASSRWTASTDTQYF.

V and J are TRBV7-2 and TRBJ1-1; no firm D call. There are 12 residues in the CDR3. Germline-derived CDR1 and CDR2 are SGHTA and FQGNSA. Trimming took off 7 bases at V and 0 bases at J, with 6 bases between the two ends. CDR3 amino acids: CASMRVNTEAFF. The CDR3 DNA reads TGTGCCAGCATGCGGGTGAACACTGAAGCTTTCTTT.

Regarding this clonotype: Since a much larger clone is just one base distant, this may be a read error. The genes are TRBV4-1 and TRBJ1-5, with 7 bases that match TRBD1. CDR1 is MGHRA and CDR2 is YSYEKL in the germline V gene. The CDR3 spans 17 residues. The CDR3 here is CASSRIIRGQKNQTQHF. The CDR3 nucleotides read TGCGCCAGCAGCCGAATAATACGGGGACAGAAAAATCAGACCCAGCATTTT.

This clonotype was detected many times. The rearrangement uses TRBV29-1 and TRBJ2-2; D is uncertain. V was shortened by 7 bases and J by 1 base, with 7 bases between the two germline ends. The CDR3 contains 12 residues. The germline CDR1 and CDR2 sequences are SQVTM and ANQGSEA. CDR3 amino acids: CSARRNTGELFF. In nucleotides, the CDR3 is TGCAGCGCCCGTCGGAACACCGGGGAGCTGTTTTTT.

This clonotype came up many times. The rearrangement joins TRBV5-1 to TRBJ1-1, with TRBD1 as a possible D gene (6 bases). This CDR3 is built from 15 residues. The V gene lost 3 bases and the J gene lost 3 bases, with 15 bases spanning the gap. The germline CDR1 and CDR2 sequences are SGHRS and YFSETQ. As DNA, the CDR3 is TGCGCCAGCAGCTCGGGTCGGGGGCTCGACACTGAAGCTTTCTTT. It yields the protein CASSSGRGLDTEAFF.

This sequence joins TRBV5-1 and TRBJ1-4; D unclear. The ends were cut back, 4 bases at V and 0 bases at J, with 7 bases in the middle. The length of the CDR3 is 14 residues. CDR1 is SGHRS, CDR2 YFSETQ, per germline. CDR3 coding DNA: TGCGCCAGCAGCCCAGCATCAACTAATGAAAAACTGTTTTTT. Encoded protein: CASSPASTNEKLFF.